Listed here are 7 T cell receptor beta chains from one sample, sequenced in a study of neurological immune-mediated disorders (dated by TCRdb to the late 2010s). The library was obtained by 5' RACE. TCRdb lists the instrument as Illumina HiSeq 2500. The raw public data were reprocessed by TCRdb itself: fastp quality trimming at Q25, MiXCR clonotype calling, in-frame beta chains only. Records with the same CDR3 protein are collapsed into one entry carrying the most frequent genes and DNA. The sample has around 50,000 distinct CDR3 sequences on record, 3% to 4% of them singletons. 6.5% of the sample is held by the ten biggest clonotypes. The source material was PBMCs. The receptors here all came from a man in his fifties or sixties with multiple sclerosis.

This clonotype appeared many times. J is TRBJ2-1 and V is TRBV20-1; TRBD2 aligns across 8 bases. The CDR3 sequence is 12 residues long. V lost 7 bases to trimming and J lost 9 bases; unmatched junction nucleotides: 8. Germline assignment: CDR1 DFQATT and CDR2 SNEGSKA (reference sequence). CDR3 region: CSVREGYLEQFF. The CDR3 DNA is TGCAGTGTCCGGGAGGGCTACCTTGAGCAGTTCTTC.

This clonotype showed up many times. V usage is TRBV20-1 and J usage is TRBJ2-7; the D gene is possibly TRBD1 (5 bases). From germline, CDR1 is DFQATT and CDR2 SNEGSKA (reference sequence). CDR3 length: 11 residues. V lost 3 bases to trimming and J lost 4 bases, with 7 bases between them. The CDR3, as DNA: TGCAGTGCTAGGGGGCGGTACGAGCAGTACTTC. Amino acids: CSARGRYEQYF.

This clonotype was detected ten times or more. The CDR3 protein is CASSLSGELFF. DNA of the CDR3: TGTGCCAGCAGCTTATCCGGGGAGCTGTTTTTT. The chain joins TRBV5-5 to TRBJ2-2; D is unclear. CDR3 length: 11 residues. The germline gives CDR1 SGHKS, CDR2 YYEKEE (reference sequence). Trimming took off 2 bases at V and 6 bases at J, with 2 bases between the two ends.

This clonotype was counted at least ten times. This sequence joins TRBV15 and TRBJ2-5; D call uncertain. V was cut by 1 base and J by 5 bases, with 11 bases left in between. Per the germline V gene, CDR1 is LNHNV and CDR2 is YYDKDF (reference sequence). The CDR3 loop spans 14 amino acids. The CDR3 region is CATSRGRTGETQYF. CDR3 DNA sequence: TGTGCCACCAGCAGAGGCCGCACGGGCGAGACCCAGTACTTC. Supplemented by reference TRBV15 and TRBJ2-5, the full variable domain reads DAMVIQNPRYQVTQFGKPVTLSCSQTLNHNVMYWYQQKSSQAPKLLFHYYDKDFNNEADTPDNFQSRRPNTSFCFLDIRSPGLGDTAMYLCATSRGRTGETQYFGPGTRLLVL.

This clonotype was picked up many times. In nucleotides, the CDR3 is TGCGCCAGCAAGGACGCAGAAATTACGTCTGGAAACACCATATATTTT. This encodes CASKDAEITSGNTIYF. This chain links TRBV5-1 with TRBJ1-3; D gene ambiguous. This CDR3 has 16 residues. Germline V gives CDR1 SGHRS, CDR2 YFSETQ. The V end was cut by 6 bases, the J end by 1 base, with 17 bases between.

As regards this clonotype: Since a much larger clone is just one base distant, this may be a read error. Here the CDR3 omits its conserved ending phenylalanine or tryptophan, so a read error is the likely source. The CDR3 reads CASSREEDGNTIYC. The CDR3 coding sequence is TGCGCCAGCAGCCGCGAGGAAGATGGAAACACCATATATTGT. The gene calls are TRBV5-1 and TRBJ1-3; D is unclear. V gave up 4 bases and J gave up 3 bases, with 11 bases separating them. CDR3 length equals 14 residues. Germline V gene sequence: CDR1 SGHRS, CDR2 YFSETQ.

This clonotype has a handful of counts. Compared with germline, one end of the junction differs, possibly owing to a read error. The chain couples TRBV24-1 to TRBJ2-7; TRBD2 is a possible D gene (5 bases). The CDR3 runs to 13 residues. Germline assignment: CDR1 KGHDR and CDR2 SFDVKD. CDR3 nucleotide sequence: TGTGCCAACAGTGAGAGGGATTTCCACGAGCAGTACTTC. Its protein is CANSERDFHEQYF.